A selection of T cell receptor beta chains follows, all from one sample in a study of blood T cell repertoires in COVID-19. Produced via immunoSEQ multiplex PCR; TCRdb's table is partial and in-frame only. The data hold some 370,000 clones, with about 87% observed a single time. The sequenced material came from peripheral blood. These receptors originate from a woman in her thirties with COVID-19, enrolled during active disease. Both conserved end residues are part of each CDR3. Each record gives: clone size, J gene, V gene, CDR3 length, D gene, CDR3 protein, CDR3 DNA. A D gene is named only where the DNA matches it firmly. Only some rows state a clone size, as once, few, many or a class for expanded clones.

NA TRBJ2-3 TRBV19 14 TRBD1 CASSDRGSTDTQYF TGTGCCAGTAGTGACAGGGGAAGCACAGATACGCAGTATTTT
NA TRBJ1-2 TRBV5-6 14 NA CASSLGGQGYGYTF TGTGCCAGCAGCTTGGGAGGTCAGGGGTATGGCTACACCTTC
NA TRBJ1-5 TRBV10-3 14 TRBD1 CAISESRGAQPQHF TGTGCCATCAGTGAGTCCAGGGGGGCTCAGCCCCAGCATTTT
NA TRBJ2-2 TRBV9 13 NA CASSEQWTGELFF TGTGCCAGCAGCGAGCAATGGACCGGGGAGCTGTTTTTT
NA TRBJ2-7 TRBV11-1 13 TRBD1 CASSRDRGHEQYF TGTGCCAGCAGCCGGGACAGGGGTCACGAGCAGTACTTC
NA TRBJ1-3 TRBV3-1/TRBV3-2 19 NA CASSQHLAGGPLSGNTIYF TGTGCCAGCAGCCAACATTTGGCGGGAGGGCCTTTGTCTGGAAACACCATATATTTT
NA TRBJ2-1 TRBV7-3 14 TRBD2 CASSVTSGHNEQFF TGTGCCAGCTCCGTGACTAGCGGCCACAATGAGCAGTTCTTC
few TRBJ1-5 TRBV6-2/TRBV6-3 14 NA CASSYRQKNQPQHF TGTGCCAGCAGTTATCGACAGAAAAATCAGCCCCAGCATTTT
NA TRBJ2-3 TRBV4-1 16 TRBD2 CASSQASGRGLDTQYF TGCGCCAGCAGCCAGGCCTCCGGGAGGGGATTAGATACGCAGTATTTT
NA TRBJ2-7 TRBV27 14 TRBD1 CASRVTGDSYEQYF TGTGCCAGCAGGGTGACAGGGGACTCCTACGAGCAGTACTTC
NA TRBJ2-5 TRBV6-5 14 NA CASSLTGGQETQYF TGTGCCAGCAGTCTCACCGGGGGTCAAGAGACCCAGTACTTC
NA TRBJ1-2 TRBV9 17 TRBD1 CASSVGPGTGFNYGYTF TGTGCCAGCAGCGTAGGTCCCGGGACAGGATTTAACTATGGCTACACCTTC
NA TRBJ2-3 TRBV15 16 TRBD2 CATSRGEGSVTDTQYF TGTGCCACCAGCAGAGGGGAGGGTTCGGTCACAGATACGCAGTATTTT
NA TRBJ2-3 TRBV7-2 15 NA CASSLAGPSGGTQYF TGTGCCAGCAGCTTAGCAGGGCCTTCCGGCGGGACGCAGTATTTT
once TRBJ1-4 TRBV7-9 15 NA CASSLGGQTNEKLFF TGTGCCAGCAGCTTAGGTGGACAGACGAATGAAAAACTGTTTTTT
NA TRBJ1-1 TRBV6-2/TRBV6-3 11 NA CASSRGAEAFF TGTGCCAGCAGTCGGGGGGCTGAAGCTTTCTTT
NA TRBJ2-5 TRBV13 16 TRBD2 CASSLVHSGYQETQYF TGTGCCAGCAGCTTAGTCCATAGCGGGTACCAAGAGACCCAGTACTTC
NA TRBJ1-5 TRBV6-6 13 TRBD1 CASRRQGGQPQHF TGTGCCAGCAGGAGACAGGGGGGACAGCCCCAGCATTTT
once TRBJ2-1 TRBV6-5 14 NA CASSYTSSYNEQFF TGTGCCAGCAGTTACACATCCTCCTACAATGAGCAGTTCTTC
NA TRBJ1-5 TRBV24-1 17 TRBD1 CATSEGTGEGWIQPQHF TGTGCCACCAGTGAGGGGACAGGGGAAGGTTGGATTCAGCCCCAGCATTTT
NA TRBJ2-2 TRBV19 13 NA CASSAEDTGELFF TGTGCCAGTTCGGCTGAGGACACCGGGGAGCTGTTTTTT
NA TRBJ2-2 TRBV5-1 14 TRBD2 CASSQREGTGELFF TGCGCCAGCAGCCAGCGGGAGGGCACCGGGGAGCTGTTTTTT
NA TRBJ1-5 TRBV27 14 TRBD1 CASSNRGPGQPQHF TGTGCCAGCAGTAACAGGGGGCCGGGTCAGCCCCAGCATTTT
NA TRBJ1-6 TRBV7-9 14 TRBD1 CASSPGQGPSALHF TGTGCCAGCAGCCCTGGACAGGGGCCGTCGGCCCTCCACTTT
NA TRBJ1-1 TRBV11-1 14 TRBD1 CASSGDRMNTEAFF TGTGCCAGCAGCGGGGACAGGATGAACACTGAAGCTTTCTTT
NA TRBJ2-7 TRBV11-2 14 TRBD1 CASSLRGTGDEQYF TGTGCCAGCAGCCTAAGGGGGACAGGGGACGAGCAGTACTTC
NA TRBJ2-4 TRBV9 15 TRBD1 CASSVRDRGMNIQYF TGTGCCAGCAGCGTACGGGACAGGGGTATGAACATTCAGTACTTC
NA TRBJ1-5 TRBV6-5 14 NA CASSSSGINQPQHF TGTGCCAGCAGTTCGTCCGGGATCAATCAGCCCCAGCATTTT
NA TRBJ2-3 TRBV7-9 17 TRBD2 CASSLDPSGWATDTQYF TGTGCCAGCAGCTTAGATCCTAGCGGGTGGGCCACAGATACGCAGTATTTT
NA TRBJ2-3 TRBV4-3 19 TRBD1 CASSQDPGQGASVTDTQYF TGCGCCAGCAGCCAAGATCCGGGACAGGGGGCTAGTGTGACAGATACGCAGTATTTT
NA TRBJ1-2 TRBV7-2 18 TRBD1 CASRTMSGTGGWGYGYTF TGTGCCAGCAGAACTATGTCCGGGACAGGGGGCTGGGGCTATGGCTACACCTTC
NA TRBJ2-5 TRBV5-6 17 TRBD2 CASSLLASGRARETQYF TGTGCCAGCAGCTTGTTAGCTAGCGGGAGGGCGAGGGAGACCCAGTACTTC
NA TRBJ2-3 TRBV9 16 TRBD2 CASSEGTSRYTDTQYF TGTGCCAGCAGCGAGGGGACTAGCCGATACACAGATACGCAGTATTTT
NA TRBJ1-5 TRBV27 16 TRBD1 CASRDQSGTGWQPQHF TGTGCCAGCAGAGACCAATCCGGGACAGGGTGGCAGCCCCAGCATTTT
NA TRBJ2-1 TRBV24-1 16 NA CATSDLGTPGGNEQFF TGTGCCACCAGTGATTTGGGGACACCAGGTGGCAATGAGCAGTTCTTC
NA TRBJ1-1 TRBV6-6 13 NA CASRERGNTEAFF TGTGCCAGCAGAGAAAGGGGAAACACTGAAGCTTTCTTT
NA TRBJ2-5 TRBV19 15 TRBD2 CASRTSGRYQETQYF TGTGCCAGTAGGACGAGCGGGAGGTACCAAGAGACCCAGTACTTC
NA TRBJ2-7 TRBV28 16 TRBD1 CASSQAPGQGTYEQYF TGTGCCAGCAGCCAGGCGCCGGGACAGGGAACCTACGAGCAGTACTTC
NA TRBJ1-4 TRBV30 15 TRBD1 CAWSLTGGVREKLFF TGTGCCTGGAGTCTAACAGGGGGAGTTCGTGAAAAACTGTTTTTT
NA TRBJ2-1 TRBV7-2 19 TRBD2 CASSPRATGTSARSNEQFF TGTGCCAGCAGCCCCCGAGCCACCGGGACTAGCGCGAGGAGCAATGAGCAGTTCTTC
NA TRBJ2-1 TRBV4-2 18 TRBD2 CASSHGSGRRSSYNEQFF TGTGCCAGCAGCCACGGTAGCGGGAGGCGAAGCTCCTACAATGAGCAGTTCTTC
NA TRBJ2-2 TRBV19 13 NA CASSYSVTGELFF TGTGCCAGTAGCTACAGTGTTACCGGGGAGCTGTTTTTT
NA TRBJ2-1 TRBV18 13 TRBD2 CASSPGTSDEQFF TGTGCCAGCTCACCAGGGACTAGCGATGAGCAGTTCTTC
once TRBJ2-6 TRBV7-3 15 NA CASSLGVVGANVLTF TGTGCCAGCAGCCTAGGGGTGGTAGGGGCCAACGTCCTGACTTTC